The 16 T cell receptor beta chains below were found in one sample sequenced in a study of vaccination and CD4 T cells after COVID-19. No cognate antigen is known for these TCRs. Sequencing of the DNA from cultured CD4+ T cells was carried out with the Oncomine TCR Beta short-read assay. TCRdb used MiXCR to reprocess the PCR reads, holding one entry per CDR3 protein. Among more than 10,000 distinct CDR3 sequences listed, 41% were seen once. Specified treatment: 10-day PBMC culture with coronavirus spike peptide pools or control peptides (ViraFEST assay). The sequences come from CD4+ T cells from blood, cultured in vitro, collected after SARS-CoV-2 vaccination. These TCRs come from a human donor who had recovered from COVID-19.

The gene calls are TRBV11-3 and TRBJ1-1, with D unresolved. This CDR3 spans 17 amino acids. CDR1 and CDR2 from the germline V gene are SGHNT and YENEEA. V lost 0 bases and J lost 5, with 19 bases in between. CDR3: CASSLDALLGKRTEAFF. In DNA, the CDR3 is TGTGCCAGCAGCTTAGACGCCCTCTTGGGTAAGCGGACTGAAGCTTTCTTT.

The chain carries TRBV11-1 and TRBJ2-1, with D possibly called TRBD1 or TRBD2 (5 bases each). Germline CDR1 is SGHAT and CDR2 is FQDESV (reference sequence). The CDR3 is made up of 16 amino acids. The V gene lost 5 bases and the J gene lost 1 base, with 15 bases spanning the gap. In nucleotides, the CDR3 is TGTGCCAGCAGCCCCAGGGCTAGCTTTTCCTACAATGAGCAGTTCTTC. Protein sequence: CASSPRASFSYNEQFF.

The chain has TRBV19 and TRBJ1-5; weak D call: TRBD1 (6 bases). The germline gives CDR1 LNHDA, CDR2 SQIVND (reference sequence). V was clipped by 2 bases and J by 6 bases, with 8 bases between them. The CDR3 length is 13 residues. CDR3 sequence reads: CASSIRGSQPQHF. CDR3 bases: TGTGCCAGTAGTATAAGGGGGAGTCAGCCCCAGCATTTT.

The table lists this clonotype with a few counts. The chain has TRBV29-1 and TRBJ1-1, with a weak D call TRBD1 (5 bases). The germline gives CDR1 SQVTM, CDR2 ANQGSEA. The CDR3 contains 12 residues. The V end lost 3 bases, the J end lost 4 bases, and 9 bases lay between the germline ends. The CDR3 loop reads CSVERQGTEAFF. The CDR3 DNA follows: TGCAGCGTTGAGCGCCAGGGCACTGAAGCTTTCTTT.

The chain joins TRBV4-3 to TRBJ1-2; D is perhaps TRBD1 (5 bases). Trimming cost V 0 bases and J 7 bases, with 15 bases left between them. The CDR3 extends over 15 amino acids. CDR1 and CDR2 from the germline V gene are LGHNA and YSLEER. CDR3 nucleotide sequence: TGCGCCAGCAGCCAAGAAAACGACAGACCCTTTGGCTACACCTTC. It is translated as CASSQENDRPFGYTF.

As to this clonotype: This may be a read error: a much more frequent sequence differs by one nucleotide. The CDR3 reads CVSSLAAGANEQYF. CDR3 nucleotide sequence: TGTGTCAGCAGCTTAGCCGCAGGGGCAAACGAGCAGTACTTC. J is TRBJ2-7 and V is TRBV7-2, with D maybe TRBD1 (6 bases). The germline gives CDR1 SGHTA, CDR2 FQGNSA. The length of the CDR3 is 14 residues.

This clonotype appeared a few times. The V gene is TRBV24-1, the J gene TRBJ1-1; no clear D. V shed 6 bases and J shed 1 base, with 11 bases lying between them. CDR3 length: 14 amino acids. Germline CDR1 KGHDR, CDR2 SFDVKD. The CDR3 DNA reads as TGTGCCACCAGTCGAGGTCCCGGGAACACTGAAGCTTTCTTT. The encoded protein is CATSRGPGNTEAFF.

This clonotype has more than one count but fewer than ten. The rearrangement uses TRBV11-2 and TRBJ2-5, with D perhaps TRBD2 (6 bases). CDR3 length equals 14 residues. Trimming removed 2 bases at V and 1 base at J, with 8 bases between. In germline, CDR1 is SGHAT, CDR2 FQNNGV. CDR3: CASSLMTSQETQYF. Here the CDR3 DNA reads TGTGCCAGCAGCTTAATGACTAGCCAAGAGACCCAGTACTTC.

CDR3 region: CASSLFSRSTDTQYF. The CDR3 nucleotides read TGTGCCAGCAGTTTATTCAGCCGGAGCACAGATACGCAGTATTTT. The chain recombines TRBV27 with TRBJ2-3; D is undetermined. In germline, CDR1 is MNHEY, CDR2 SMNVEV (reference sequence). The V end lost 1 base, the J end lost 0 bases, and 8 bases lay between the germline ends. The length of the CDR3 is 15 residues.

This clonotype was detected a few times. The chain joins TRBV12-3 or TRBV12-4 to TRBJ1-1, with TRBD1 as a possible D gene (5 bases). The CDR3 is made up of 14 amino acids. V lost 3 bases and J 5 bases, leaving 13 bases between the germline ends. CDR3: CASSFLRGRTEAFF. CDR3 nucleotide sequence: TGTGCCAGCAGTTTCCTTCGGGGGAGAACTGAAGCTTTCTTT.

This clonotype was seen a handful of times. DNA for the CDR3: TGTGCCAGCAGCGCCGACAGGGGGCGAGTCCAAGAGACCCAGTACTTC. It specifies CASSADRGRVQETQYF. The chain uses TRBV7-9 and TRBJ2-5; 10 nucleotides align to TRBD1. The CDR3 contains 16 residues. Germline CDR1 is SEHNR and CDR2 is FQNEAQ (reference sequence). With 5 bases clipped from V and 1 base from J, the junction kept 7 bases outside the gene matches.

The CDR3 sequence is CASTPRDREYSPLHF. DNA for the CDR3: TGTGCCAGCACGCCCCGGGACAGGGAGTACTCACCCCTCCACTTT. The J gene is TRBJ1-6, the V gene TRBV7-2; 9 bases line up with TRBD1. J gave up 10 bases and V 7 bases, and 11 bases lay outside the gene matches. This CDR3 has 15 residues. From germline, CDR1 is SGHTA and CDR2 FQGNSA.

The genes are TRBV6-5 and TRBJ2-5; D possibly corresponds to TRBD1 (6 bases). Germline V lookup: CDR1 MNHEY, CDR2 SVGAGI. V was trimmed by 4 bases and J by 5 bases, leaving 20 bases between them. The CDR3 has 16 residues. CDR3 residues: CASSFGSYRVRETQYF. CDR3 in DNA: TGTGCCAGCAGTTTTGGGTCCTACAGGGTACGGGAGACCCAGTACTTC.

V usage is TRBV5-4 and J usage is TRBJ1-6; the D is unclear. The V gene's germline CDR1 is SGHNT and CDR2 YYREEE (reference sequence). V was clipped by 0 bases and J by 7 bases, with 11 bases between them. The CDR3 spans 15 residues. The CDR3 bases are TGTGCCAGCAGCTTGGCAGGCAGCAGAAATTCACCCCTCCACTTT. It translates to CASSLAGSRNSPLHF.

This clonotype was seen a few times. The chain employs TRBV20-1 and TRBJ1-1, with a possible D match to TRBD1 (6 bases). The CDR3 sequence is 15 residues long. From germline, CDR1 is DFQATT and CDR2 SNEGSKA (reference sequence). V was trimmed by 6 bases and J by 2 bases, leaving 19 bases between them. The CDR3 DNA is TGCAGTGCCCCGGCGGGGGGCCTTGGCAACACTGAAGCTTTCTTT. Protein sequence: CSAPAGGLGNTEAFF.

The rearrangement links TRBV11-2 to TRBJ1-6; 7 bases are shared with TRBD1. CDR1 is SGHAT and CDR2 is FQNNGV in the germline V gene. The CDR3 extends over 14 amino acids. V lost 3 bases to trimming and J lost 9 bases; unmatched junction nucleotides: 5. The CDR3 DNA reads TGTGCCAGCAGCTTTGACAGGGTGGTTTCACCCCTCCACTTT. Its protein product is CASSFDRVVSPLHF.